A single sample is the source of the 31 T cell receptor beta chains below, sequenced in a study of blood T cell repertoires in COVID-19. Clones were read by immunoSEQ multiplex PCR, and TCRdb kept only the in-frame ones, dropping some. The sample holds 95,000 to 120,000 clones, approximately 70% seen once. The sample comprised peripheral blood. These TCRs come from a woman aged 40 to 55 with acute or convalescent COVID-19.

The chain recombines TRBV6-1 with TRBJ2-7, with D perhaps TRBD1 (6 bases). There are 13 residues in the CDR3. Trimming took 2 bases from V and 7 from J, leaving 12 bases between them. CDR1 and CDR2 (germline): MNHNS, SASEGT. The CDR3 DNA is TGTGCCAGCAGTGAAAAAGGGACAATTGAGCAGTACTTC. Protein: CASSEKGTIEQYF.

CDR3: CASSRQWDQPQHF. CDR3 nucleotide sequence: TGTGCCAGCAGTAGACAGTGGGATCAGCCCCAGCATTTT. The chain links TRBV28 to TRBJ1-5, with a tentative D call TRBD1 (5 bases). The V end was cut by 5 bases, the J end by 5 bases, with 10 bases between. CDR1 MDHEN and CDR2 SYDVKM come from the germline V gene. The CDR3 sequence is 13 residues long.

The V and J genes are TRBV5-1 and TRBJ2-2; perhaps TRBD1 as D (5 bases). This CDR3 comprises 14 residues. CDR1 SGHRS and CDR2 YFSETQ come from the germline V gene. Trimming took off 3 bases at V and 0 bases at J, with 6 bases between the two ends. This CDR3 reads CASSSQANTGELFF. CDR3 DNA sequence: TGCGCCAGCAGCTCACAGGCGAACACCGGGGAGCTGTTTTTT.

CDR3 amino acids: CASSPTPERTSPLHF. The DNA for the CDR3 is TGTGCCAGCAGCCCTACCCCGGAGCGGACCTCACCCCTCCACTTT. This rearrangement joins TRBV7-2 to TRBJ1-6, with D hard to call. The CDR3 runs 15 residues. The germline CDR1 and CDR2 sequences are SGHTA and FQGNSA. Trimming took off 5 bases at V and 10 bases at J, with 18 bases between the two ends. The full variable domain, its missing parts supplied by reference TRBV7-2 and TRBJ1-6, is GAGVSQSPSNKVTEKGKDVELRCDPISGHTALYWYRQSLGQGLEFLIYFQGNSAPDKSGLPSDRFSAERTGGSVSTLTIQRTQQEDSAVYLCASSPTPERTSPLHFGNGTRLTVT.

This clone was detected only a few times. The chain employs TRBV19 and TRBJ1-3; D is perhaps TRBD1 (5 bases). This CDR3 is built from 16 residues. Between the trimmed V and J ends, which lost 9 bases and 3 bases, there was a span of 21 bases. Germline CDR1 is LNHDA and CDR2 is SQIVND (reference sequence). Written as DNA, the CDR3 is TGTGCCAGCCAGCGGACCGGGACTCTAATTGGAAACACCATATATTTT. Its protein product is CASQRTGTLIGNTIYF.

V is TRBV24-1 and J is TRBJ1-5, with unresolved D. CDR1 KGHDR and CDR2 SFDVKD come from the germline V gene. Trimming stripped 4 bases from V and 2 bases from J, with 8 bases between. The CDR3 totals 14 residues. The CDR3 region has the DNA TGTGCCACCAGTGACCCGGGTCGCAATCAGCCCCAGCATTTT. Translation: CATSDPGRNQPQHF.

V gene TRBV28 combines with J gene TRBJ2-5; D may be TRBD2 (6 bases). This CDR3 is 16 amino acids long. CDR1 is MDHEN and CDR2 is SYDVKM in the germline V gene. The V gene lost 5 bases and the J gene lost 1 base, with 17 bases spanning the gap. CDR3 DNA: TGTGCCAGCAGTACCCGGGACGGGAGCCGCCAAGAGACCCAGTACTTC. Translation gives CASSTRDGSRQETQYF.

The gene calls are TRBV14 and TRBJ1-5; D perhaps matches TRBD1 (6 bases). Trimming took off 1 base at V and 6 bases at J, with 13 bases between the two ends. Germline V gives CDR1 SGHDN, CDR2 FVKESK. The length of the CDR3 is 15 residues. Here the CDR3 reads CASSQGMGAGQPQHF. In nucleotides, the CDR3 is TGTGCCAGCAGCCAAGGAATGGGGGCTGGTCAGCCCCAGCATTTT. Filled out from reference TRBV14 and TRBJ1-5, the complete variable domain reads EAGVTQFPSHSVIEKGQTVTLRCDPISGHDNLYWYRRVMGKEIKFLLHFVKESKQDESGMPNNRFLAERTGGTYSTLKVQPAELEDSGVYFCASSQGMGAGQPQHFGDGTRLSIL.

This clone was counted many times. This chain links TRBV5-6 with TRBJ2-7; 9 nucleotides match TRBD1. The germline V gene encodes CDR1 SGHDT and CDR2 YYEEEE. This CDR3 spans 15 amino acids. J lost 5 bases, V lost 3 bases, and 9 bases had no gene match. The CDR3 protein is CASSYAGTGLHEQYF. The CDR3 DNA reads TGTGCCAGCAGCTATGCCGGGACAGGGCTACACGAGCAGTACTTC.

Only a few counts were recorded for this clone. V gene TRBV6-1 combines with J gene TRBJ2-7, with unresolved D. Germline V gene data show CDR1 as MNHNS and CDR2 as SASEGT. Trimming stripped 3 bases from V and 7 bases from J, with 13 bases between. The CDR3 covers 13 residues. DNA for the CDR3: TGTGCCAGCAGTGACCCTACCGTGAGGGAGCAGTACTTC. Encoded protein: CASSDPTVREQYF.

V and J are TRBV19 and TRBJ1-4; TRBD1 matches at 9 bases. The CDR3 spans 14 residues. V was clipped by 6 bases and J by 8 bases; unmatched bases: 7. CDR1 is LNHDA and CDR2 is SQIVND in the germline V gene (reference sequence). In DNA form, the CDR3 reads TGTGCCAGTAGAACAACAGGGGGCCGGGAAAAACTGTTTTTT. This encodes CASRTTGGREKLFF.

The chain links TRBV5-1 to TRBJ2-1, with 8 bases identical to TRBD1. The CDR3 is 14 amino acids. V was clipped by 4 bases and J by 9 bases; unmatched bases: 9. Germline V gene lookup returns CDR1 SGHRS and CDR2 YFSETQ. CDR3 DNA: TGCGCCAGCAGCCTCGGACAGGGTGTGAGTGAGCAGTTCTTC. Protein product: CASSLGQGVSEQFF.

The V and J genes are TRBV3-1 (or the pseudogene TRBV3-2) and TRBJ2-1; TRBD2 aligns across 11 bases. The CDR3 length is 15 residues. Germline CDR1 LGHDT, CDR2 YNNKEL (reference sequence). V lost 4 bases and J lost 6; bases outside the gene matches: 5. The DNA for the CDR3 is TGTGCCAGCAGCCGTAGCGGGGGGGCGCTCAATGAGCAGTTCTTC. Translating it yields CASSRSGGALNEQFF.

This clone was seen only a few times. The gene calls are TRBV18 and TRBJ2-1; the match to TRBD2 covers 7 bases. Trimming at V came to 3 bases and at J to 7 bases, leaving 6 bases not matched to a gene. The CDR3 contains 14 residues. Per germline, CDR1 KGHSH and CDR2 LQKENI. CDR3 DNA sequence: TGTGCCAGCTCACCGCAGCGGGGAGTTAATGAGCAGTTCTTC. This encodes CASSPQRGVNEQFF.

V is TRBV7-9 and J is TRBJ2-2; 10 bases map to TRBD1. The V gene's germline CDR1 is SEHNR and CDR2 FQNEAQ (reference sequence). V lost 7 bases and J lost 6; bases outside the gene matches: 17. This CDR3 spans 18 amino acids. CDR3 residues: CASTPLDRGFISAGELFF. CDR3 DNA: TGTGCCAGCACCCCCCTGGACAGGGGGTTTATTTCGGCCGGGGAGCTGTTTTTT.

The J gene is TRBJ2-3, the V gene TRBV6-5; the D gene is possibly TRBD1 (5 bases). The CDR3 totals 13 residues. Trimming pared 2 bases from V and 6 bases from J, leaving 9 bases between. Germline V lookup: CDR1 MNHEY, CDR2 SVGAGI. The CDR3 DNA reads as TGTGCCAGCAGTTACATCAAGGGGGATACGCAGTATTTT. This translates into CASSYIKGDTQYF.

This rearrangement joins TRBV5-5 to TRBJ2-7; D gene unclear. Trimming removed 4 bases at V and 2 bases at J, with 7 bases between. CDR1 is SGHKS, CDR2 YYEKEE, per germline (reference sequence). The CDR3 is 12 residues long. CDR3 protein: CASSLLTYEQYF. The CDR3 DNA reads TGTGCCAGCAGCCTGTTAACCTACGAGCAGTACTTC.

In this sample, this clone turned up a few times. The rearrangement uses TRBV10-3 and TRBJ2-3, with 8 bases aligning to TRBD1. CDR1 and CDR2 from the germline V gene are ENHRY and SYGVKD. V lost 10 bases and J lost 4; bases outside the gene matches: 7. There are 13 residues in the CDR3. This CDR3 is CATTKQGADTQYF. The CDR3 nucleotides read TGTGCCACCACAAAACAGGGGGCAGATACGCAGTATTTT.

The rearrangement uses TRBV6-5 and TRBJ2-7; 8 bases are a match to TRBD1. The ends lost 7 bases at V and 12 bases at J; junction bases unmatched: 17. The germline CDR1 and CDR2 sequences are MNHEY and SVGAGI. The CDR3 extends over 14 amino acids. The CDR3 loop is CASTTTGEKSLGYF. CDR3 bases: TGTGCCAGCACCACGACAGGGGAGAAATCCCTCGGGTACTTC.

This rearrangement joins TRBV6-5 to TRBJ2-5; D is possibly TRBD2 (7 bases). The CDR3 extends over 15 amino acids. In germline, CDR1 is MNHEY, CDR2 SVGAGI. V shed 1 base and J shed 5 bases, with 14 bases lying between them. The CDR3 DNA reads as TGTGCCAGCAGTTACTTGGGGGGGGGCGGCGAGACCCAGTACTTC. Translated, it gives CASSYLGGGGETQYF.

This clone was seen only a few times. This chain connects TRBV7-2 to TRBJ2-1; D call uncertain. CDR1 is SGHTA, CDR2 FQGNSA, per germline. V was clipped by 4 bases and J by 5 bases, with 18 bases between them. The CDR3 covers 16 residues. The DNA for the CDR3 is TGTGCCAGCAGCTCCCCCCTGATGGGCTTAAACAATGAGCAGTTCTTC. Its protein is CASSSPLMGLNNEQFF.

The CDR3 sequence: CASSQVQVNEQFF. The CDR3 nucleotides are TGTGCCAGCAGCCAGGTACAGGTCAATGAGCAGTTCTTC. The gene calls are TRBV3-1 (or the pseudogene TRBV3-2) and TRBJ2-1, with D perhaps TRBD1 (5 bases). The CDR3 is 13 residues long. V was pared by 3 bases and J by 6 bases, with 9 bases between. Germline V gives CDR1 LGHDT, CDR2 YNNKEL (reference sequence).

This chain links TRBV28 with TRBJ1-1, with TRBD1 as a possible D gene (5 bases). CDR3 length: 15 residues. V gave up 7 bases and J gave up 0 bases, with 15 bases separating them. The germline CDR1 and CDR2 sequences are MDHEN and SYDVKM. The DNA for the CDR3 is TGTGCCAGCACCGATAGACAGAGAATGAACACTGAAGCTTTCTTT. Protein product: CASTDRQRMNTEAFF.

The V and J genes are TRBV28 and TRBJ2-1; D possibly corresponds to TRBD1 (5 bases). From germline, CDR1 is MDHEN and CDR2 SYDVKM. The ends were cut back, 1 base at V and 1 base at J, with 14 bases in the middle. This CDR3 is 17 amino acids long. CDR3 DNA: TGTGCCAGCAGTTTATCCCAGGGTTCCAGGTCCTACAATGAGCAGTTCTTC. Translating it yields CASSLSQGSRSYNEQFF.

This clone has more than one count but fewer than ten. The rearrangement uses TRBV28 and TRBJ1-2; weak D call: TRBD1 (6 bases). The CDR3 covers 14 residues. Looked up from germline, CDR1 is MDHEN and CDR2 is SYDVKM. V was cut by 4 bases and J by 4 bases, with 13 bases left in between. In nucleotides, the CDR3 is TGTGCCAGCAGTTCCCCAGGGGAGAGCTATGGCTACACCTTC. Protein sequence: CASSSPGESYGYTF.

The rearrangement links TRBV5-1 to TRBJ1-4; 9 bases align to TRBD1. Germline V gene sequence: CDR1 SGHRS, CDR2 YFSETQ. CDR3 length equals 15 residues. Trimming took 4 bases from V and 5 from J; bases not matched to a gene: 6. The CDR3 nucleotides read TGCGCCAGCAGCGACCCCGGGACAGGGAATGAAAAACTGTTTTTT. Protein sequence: CASSDPGTGNEKLFF.

The chain uses TRBV3-1 (or the pseudogene TRBV3-2) and TRBJ1-1; D possibly corresponds to TRBD1 (5 bases). V was trimmed by 3 bases and J by 10 bases, leaving 15 bases between them. The length of the CDR3 is 13 residues. Germline assignment: CDR1 LGHDT and CDR2 YNNKEL (reference sequence). The CDR3 DNA follows: TGTGCCAGCAGCCAGGGGCGGGGGAGCCGAGCTTTCTTT. Its translation is CASSQGRGSRAFF.

The chain has TRBV6-1 and TRBJ1-6; TRBD1 aligns across 12 bases. The junction had 3 bases not matched to a gene; V was cut back by 3 bases and J by 9 bases. This CDR3 comprises 15 residues. The V gene's germline CDR1 is MNHNS and CDR2 SASEGT. The DNA for the CDR3 is TGTGCCAGCAGTGAGCGGGACAGGGGGCTTTCACCCCTCCACTTT. Residues: CASSERDRGLSPLHF.

Only a few counts were recorded for this clone. This chain uses TRBV12-5 with TRBJ1-2; 9 nucleotides match TRBD1. The CDR3 covers 15 residues. Germline V gene data show CDR1 as LGHNT and CDR2 as FRNRAP. V shed 1 base and J 5 bases; nucleotides not matched to a gene: 5. The CDR3 protein is CASGLDRDRDYGYTF. CDR3 nucleotides: TGTGCTAGTGGTTTGGACCGGGACAGGGATTATGGCTACACCTTC.

The rearrangement uses TRBV24-1 and TRBJ1-2; perhaps TRBD1 as D (5 bases). Deletions cut 9 bases from V and 9 bases from J, with 7 bases between. This CDR3 has 9 residues. Germline V gives CDR1 KGHDR, CDR2 SFDVKD. The CDR3 protein is CATGGSYTF. In nucleotides, the CDR3 is TGTGCCACCGGGGGGAGCTACACCTTC.

The chain couples TRBV7-8 to TRBJ2-2; 11 positions agree with TRBD1. Germline values: CDR1 SGHVS, CDR2 FQNEAQ. The CDR3 runs 15 residues. V lost 5 bases to trimming and J lost 8 bases; unmatched junction nucleotides: 7. In DNA form, the CDR3 reads TGTGCCAGCAGCATCGGGACAGGGGGGACAGGGGAGCTGTTTTTT. Translating it yields CASSIGTGGTGELFF. Based on the CDR3 plus reference TRBV7-8 and TRBJ2-2, the full variable domain is GAGVSQSPRYKVAKRGQDVALRCDPISGHVSLFWYQQALGQGPEFLTYFQNEAQLDKSGLPSDRFFAERPEGSVSTLKIQRTQQEDSAVYLCASSIGTGGTGELFFGEGSRLTVL.